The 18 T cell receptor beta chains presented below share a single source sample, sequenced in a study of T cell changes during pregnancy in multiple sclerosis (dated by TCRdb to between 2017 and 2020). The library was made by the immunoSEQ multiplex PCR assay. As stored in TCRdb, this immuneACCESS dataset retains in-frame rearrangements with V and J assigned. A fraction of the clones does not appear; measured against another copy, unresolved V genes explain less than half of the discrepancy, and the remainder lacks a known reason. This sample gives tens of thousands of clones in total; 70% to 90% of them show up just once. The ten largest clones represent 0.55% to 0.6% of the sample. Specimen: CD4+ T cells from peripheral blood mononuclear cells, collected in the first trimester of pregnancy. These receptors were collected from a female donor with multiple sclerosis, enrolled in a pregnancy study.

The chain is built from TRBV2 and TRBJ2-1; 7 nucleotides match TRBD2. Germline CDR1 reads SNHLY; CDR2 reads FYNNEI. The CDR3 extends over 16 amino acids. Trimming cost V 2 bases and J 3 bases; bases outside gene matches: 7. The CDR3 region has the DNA TGTGCCAGCAGTGAAAAGGCTAGCGGCCTCTACAATGAGCAGTTCTTC. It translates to CASSEKASGLYNEQFF.

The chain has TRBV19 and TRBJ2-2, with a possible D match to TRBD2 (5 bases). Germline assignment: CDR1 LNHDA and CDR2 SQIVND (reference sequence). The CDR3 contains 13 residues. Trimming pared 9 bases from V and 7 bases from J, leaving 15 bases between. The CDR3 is CASRPEGDGELFF. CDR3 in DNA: TGTGCCAGCCGGCCAGAGGGCGACGGGGAGCTGTTTTTT.

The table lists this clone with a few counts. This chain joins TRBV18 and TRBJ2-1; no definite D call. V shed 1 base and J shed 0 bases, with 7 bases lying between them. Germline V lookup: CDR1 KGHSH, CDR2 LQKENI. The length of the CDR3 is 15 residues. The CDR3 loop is CASSPRPDSYNEQFF. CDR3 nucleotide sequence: TGTGCCAGCTCACCACGGCCTGACTCCTACAATGAGCAGTTCTTC.

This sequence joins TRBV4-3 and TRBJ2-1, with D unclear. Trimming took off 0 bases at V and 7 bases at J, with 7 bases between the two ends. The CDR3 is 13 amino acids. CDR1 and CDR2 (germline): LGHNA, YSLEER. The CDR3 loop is CASSQEIMNEQFF. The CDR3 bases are TGCGCCAGCAGCCAAGAAATCATGAATGAGCAGTTCTTC.

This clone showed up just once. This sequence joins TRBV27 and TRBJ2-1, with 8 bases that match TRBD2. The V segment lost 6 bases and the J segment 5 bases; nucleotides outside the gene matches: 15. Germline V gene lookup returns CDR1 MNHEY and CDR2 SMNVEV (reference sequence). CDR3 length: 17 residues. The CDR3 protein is CASRRTPLAVLNNEQFF. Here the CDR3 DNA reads TGTGCCAGCAGAAGAACACCACTAGCGGTGCTTAACAATGAGCAGTTCTTC.

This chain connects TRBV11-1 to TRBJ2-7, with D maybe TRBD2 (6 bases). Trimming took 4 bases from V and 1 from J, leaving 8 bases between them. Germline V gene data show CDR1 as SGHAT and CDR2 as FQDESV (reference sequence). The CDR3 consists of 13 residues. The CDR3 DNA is TGTGCCAGCAGCTGGAGGGATTCCTACGAGCAGTACTTC. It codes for CASSWRDSYEQYF.

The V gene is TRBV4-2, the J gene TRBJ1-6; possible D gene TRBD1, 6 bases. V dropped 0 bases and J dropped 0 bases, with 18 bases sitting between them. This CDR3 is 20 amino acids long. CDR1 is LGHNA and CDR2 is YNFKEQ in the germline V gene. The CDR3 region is CASSQDHRRGQSSYNSPLHF. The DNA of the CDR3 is TGTGCCAGCAGCCAAGATCATCGCAGGGGACAAAGCTCCTATAATTCACCCCTCCACTTT.

CDR3 sequence: CASSTTGELFF. CDR3 nucleotide sequence: TGTGCCAGCAGCACTACTGGGGAGCTGTTTTTT. The V gene is TRBV11-3, the J gene TRBJ2-2; D unresolved. V shed 5 bases and J shed 8 bases, with 6 bases lying between them. The CDR3 extends over 11 amino acids. The germline gives CDR1 SGHNT, CDR2 YENEEA.

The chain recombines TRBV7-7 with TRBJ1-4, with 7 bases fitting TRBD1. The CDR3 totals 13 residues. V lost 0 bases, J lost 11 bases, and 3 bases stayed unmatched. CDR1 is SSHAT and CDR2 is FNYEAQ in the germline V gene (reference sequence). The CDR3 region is CASSLARGEKLFF. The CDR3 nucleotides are TGTGCCAGCAGCTTAGCCAGGGGGGAGAAACTGTTTTTT.

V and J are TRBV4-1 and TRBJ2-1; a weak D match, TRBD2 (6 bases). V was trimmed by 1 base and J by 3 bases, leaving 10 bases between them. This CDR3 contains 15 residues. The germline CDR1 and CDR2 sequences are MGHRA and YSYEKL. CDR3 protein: CASSQAGTFYNEQFF. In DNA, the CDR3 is TGCGCCAGCAGCCAAGCCGGGACTTTCTACAATGAGCAGTTCTTC.

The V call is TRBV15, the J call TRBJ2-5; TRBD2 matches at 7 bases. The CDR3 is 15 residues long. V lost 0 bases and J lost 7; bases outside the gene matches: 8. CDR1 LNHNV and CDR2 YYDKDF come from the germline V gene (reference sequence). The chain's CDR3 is CATSRDLGGEGTQYF. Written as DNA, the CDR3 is TGTGCCACCAGCAGAGATCTGGGGGGGGAAGGGACCCAGTACTTC.

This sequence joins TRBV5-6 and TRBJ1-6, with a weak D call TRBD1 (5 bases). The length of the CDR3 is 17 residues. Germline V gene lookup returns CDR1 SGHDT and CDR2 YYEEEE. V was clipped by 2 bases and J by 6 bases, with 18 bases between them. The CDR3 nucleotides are TGTGCCAGCAGCTTTCGCAGGGAAATGGAAGGTAATTCACCCCTCCACTTT. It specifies CASSFRREMEGNSPLHF.

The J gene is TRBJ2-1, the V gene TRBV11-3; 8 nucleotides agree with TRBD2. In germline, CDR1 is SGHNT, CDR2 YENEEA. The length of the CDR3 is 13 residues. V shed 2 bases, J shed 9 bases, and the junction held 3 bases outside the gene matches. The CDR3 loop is CASSLSLAGEQFF. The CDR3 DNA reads TGTGCCAGCAGCTTATCCCTAGCGGGTGAGCAGTTCTTC.

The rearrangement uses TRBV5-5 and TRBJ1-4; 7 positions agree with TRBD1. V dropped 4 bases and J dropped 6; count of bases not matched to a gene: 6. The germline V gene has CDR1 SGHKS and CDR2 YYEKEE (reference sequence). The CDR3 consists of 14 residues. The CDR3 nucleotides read TGTGCCAGCAGCCTCGGGACAGCATATGAAAAACTGTTTTTT. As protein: CASSLGTAYEKLFF.

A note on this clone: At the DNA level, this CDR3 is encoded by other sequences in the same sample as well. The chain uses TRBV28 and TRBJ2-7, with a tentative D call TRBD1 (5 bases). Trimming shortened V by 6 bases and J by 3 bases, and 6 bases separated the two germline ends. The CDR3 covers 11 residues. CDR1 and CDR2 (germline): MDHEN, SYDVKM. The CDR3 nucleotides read TGTGCCAGCAGGACAGTCTACGAGCAGTACTTC. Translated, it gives CASRTVYEQYF.

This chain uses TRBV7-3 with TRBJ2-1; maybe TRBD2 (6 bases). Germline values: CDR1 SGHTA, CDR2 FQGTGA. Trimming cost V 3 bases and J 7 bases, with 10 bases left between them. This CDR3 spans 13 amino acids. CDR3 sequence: CASSFGLANEQFF. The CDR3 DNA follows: TGTGCCAGCAGCTTCGGGCTAGCGAATGAGCAGTTCTTC.

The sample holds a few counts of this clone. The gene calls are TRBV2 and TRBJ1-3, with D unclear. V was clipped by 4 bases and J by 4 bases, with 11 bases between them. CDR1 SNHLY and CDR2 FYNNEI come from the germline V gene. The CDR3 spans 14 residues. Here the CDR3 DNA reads TGTGCCAGCAGTGTTCGTGAGGTCGGAAACACCATATATTTT. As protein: CASSVREVGNTIYF.

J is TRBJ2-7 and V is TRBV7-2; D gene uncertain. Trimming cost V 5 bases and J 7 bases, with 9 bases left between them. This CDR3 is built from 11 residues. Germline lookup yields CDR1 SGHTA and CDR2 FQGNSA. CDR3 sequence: CASSLREEQYF. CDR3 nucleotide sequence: TGTGCCAGCAGCCTCCGCGAAGAGCAGTACTTC.